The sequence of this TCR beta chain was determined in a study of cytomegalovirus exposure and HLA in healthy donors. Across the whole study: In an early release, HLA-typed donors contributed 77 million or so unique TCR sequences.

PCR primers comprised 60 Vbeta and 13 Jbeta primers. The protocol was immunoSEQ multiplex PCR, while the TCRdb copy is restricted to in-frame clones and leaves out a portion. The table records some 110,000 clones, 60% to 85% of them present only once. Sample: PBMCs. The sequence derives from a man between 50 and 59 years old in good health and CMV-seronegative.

CDR3 nucleotide sequence: TGCGCCAGCAGCCCCGGACAAGGTCCGAGCGAGCAGTACGTC. Translating it yields CASSPGQGPSEQYV. The rearrangement links TRBV5-1 to TRBJ2-7; tentative D call: TRBD1 (5 bases). CDR1 SGHRS and CDR2 YFSETQ come from the germline V gene. The CDR3 has 14 residues. V lost 4 bases to trimming and J lost 6 bases, with 17 bases between them.